Listed below are T cell receptor beta chains from one sample, sequenced in a study of T cell responses to AZD1222 COVID-19 vaccine. Sequencing used immunoSEQ multiplex PCR; TCRdb keeps in-frame clones, though not all of them. The sample has roughly 150,000 clones; under 95% are singletons. The sequenced sample was peripheral blood, obtained on day 0 of AZD1222 vaccination. Receptors were obtained from an adult in good health. Both conserved end residues are part of each CDR3. Fields, in order: clone size, D gene, V gene, J gene, CDR3 DNA, CDR3 protein. The D gene is left open where the match is weak. The size entry is marked missing in some rows and otherwise reads once, few, many or a size class.

>-|-|TRBV20-1|TRBJ2-1
TGCAGTGCTGCCTACAATGAGCAGTTCTTC
CSAAYNEQFF
>-|TRBD2|TRBV4-1|TRBJ2-5
TGCGCCAGCAGCCCTTTACCCCCCAAGACTACGGGGGGAGAGACCCAGTACTTC
CASSPLPPKTTGGETQYF
>-|-|TRBV7-9|TRBJ1-3
TGTGCCAGCAGCTCACAGACCCTGGCCATATATTTT
CASSSQTLAIYF
>-|-|TRBV28|TRBJ2-7
TGTGCCAGCAGTTCCACGACACCCCGGCCGGGCGAGCAGTACTTC
CASSSTTPRPGEQYF
>-|-|TRBV4-2|TRBJ1-4
TGTGCCAGCAGCCAACAAACCTCAGGGGCGGCTAATGAAAAACTGTTTTTT
CASSQQTSGAANEKLFF
>-|TRBD1|TRBV6-5|TRBJ2-7
TGTGCCAGCAGTTTTGACAGGGGTACTTTCTACGAGCAGTACTTC
CASSFDRGTFYEQYF
>-|-|TRBV2|TRBJ1-6
TGTGCCAGCAGTGTCCGGGAGGGGAATTCACCCCTCCACTTT
CASSVREGNSPLHF
>-|TRBD1|TRBV19|TRBJ1-5
TGTGCCAGTAGTGGGACAGGGTATCAGCCCCAGCATTTT
CASSGTGYQPQHF
>-|-|TRBV9|TRBJ2-5
TGTGCCAGCAGCGCTGGGGTCGGAGGACAAGAGACCCAGTACTTC
CASSAGVGGQETQYF
>many|-|TRBV13|TRBJ2-7
TGTGCCAGCAGCTTAGGGGGCCTAGCCCAAGGGAACGAGCAGTACTTC
CASSLGGLAQGNEQYF
>-|-|TRBV9|TRBJ2-1
TGTGCCAGCAGCGCCTGGGACGGAGAGGGGTATGAGCAGTTCTTC
CASSAWDGEGYEQFF
>-|-|TRBV2|TRBJ1-4
TGTGCCAGCAGGAACAGGGTGGGGGATGAAAAACTGTTTTTT
CASRNRVGDEKLFF
>once|-|TRBV6-5|TRBJ2-3
TGTGCCAGCAGTTACGCTAGGGGGGGCACAGATACGCAGTATTTT
CASSYARGGTDTQYF
>-|-|TRBV10-1|TRBJ1-2
TGCGCCAGCAGTGAGTGGGTGGTCGGCGGCTACACCTTC
CASSEWVVGGYTF
>-|-|TRBV27|TRBJ1-1
TGTGCCAGCACCCCCCGAGGTACTCAGGCTGAAGCTTTCTTT
CASTPRGTQAEAFF
>-|-|TRBV7-2|TRBJ1-6
TGTGCCAGCAGCTTAGATTTCTCTAATTCACCCCTCCACTTT
CASSLDFSNSPLHF
>-|TRBD2|TRBV19|TRBJ2-7
TGTGCCAGTAGTATCTCCTCCCTAGCGGGAGCCTACGAGCAGTACTTC
CASSISSLAGAYEQYF
>-|-|TRBV11-3|TRBJ1-1
TGTGCCAGCAGCTTAAGCCGGAACACTGAAGCTTTCTTT
CASSLSRNTEAFF